This passage covers 32 T cell receptor beta chains from one sample sequenced in a study of control samples from healthy donors and cancer patients. Data came from immunoSEQ multiplex PCR; TCRdb stores just in-frame clones and leaves some out. The table records 75,000 to 95,000 clones, about 88% of them present only once. Source material: blood. The receptors come from a woman aged 45 to 65 in good health.

Written as DNA, the CDR3 is TGTGCCAGCAGTCTGGACTTCTATGGCTACACCTTC. It translates to CASSLDFYGYTF. This chain joins TRBV12-3 or TRBV12-4 and TRBJ1-2; unclear D gene. The V end was cut by 5 bases, the J end by 4 bases, with 8 bases between. This CDR3 is 12 amino acids long.

For this clone: Other DNA sequences in this sample translate to the same CDR3. The rearrangement uses TRBV15 and TRBJ1-2, with a tentative D call TRBD1 (5 bases). CDR1 is LNHNV and CDR2 is YYDKDF in the germline V gene (reference sequence). This CDR3 spans 13 amino acids. V dropped 4 bases and J dropped 8 bases, with 14 bases sitting between them. In DNA form, the CDR3 reads TGTGCCACCAGCATCCAGCGAGGGGAAGGCTACACCTTC. Protein sequence: CATSIQRGEGYTF. Combining the CDR3 with reference TRBV15 and TRBJ1-2 gives the whole variable domain DAMVIQNPRYQVTQFGKPVTLSCSQTLNHNVMYWYQQKSSQAPKLLFHYYDKDFNNEADTPDNFQSRRPNTSFCFLDIRSPGLGDTAMYLCATSIQRGEGYTFGSGTRLTVV.

The chain combines TRBV24-1 with TRBJ2-2, with D perhaps matching TRBD1 (6 bases). The CDR3 has 14 amino acids. The germline gives CDR1 KGHDR, CDR2 SFDVKD. Trimming cost V 5 bases and J 4 bases, with 10 bases left between them. In DNA, the CDR3 is TGTGCCACCAGTGGGGGACAAATCACCGGGGAGCTGTTTTTT. This codes for CATSGGQITGELFF.

This chain connects TRBV9 to TRBJ2-3; unclear D gene. V was clipped by 0 bases and J by 6 bases, with 8 bases between them. Germline V gene lookup returns CDR1 SGDLS and CDR2 YYNGEE. This CDR3 contains 13 residues. CDR3 in DNA: TGTGCCAGCAGCGTAGCTTTTCTCGATACGCAGTATTTT. Its translation: CASSVAFLDTQYF.

CDR3 in amino acids: CASRQDLAGNTIYF. In DNA form, the CDR3 reads TGTGCCAGCAGACAAGACCTGGCTGGAAACACCATATATTTT. V is TRBV6-5 and J is TRBJ1-3; no reliable D call. Deletions cut 6 bases from V and 2 bases from J, with 11 bases between. This CDR3 has 14 amino acids. The germline V gene has CDR1 MNHEY and CDR2 SVGAGI.

The genes are TRBV11-2 and TRBJ2-7; the D is unclear. The V gene lost 3 bases and the J gene lost 2 bases, with 11 bases spanning the gap. CDR1 is SGHAT, CDR2 FQNNGV, per germline. This CDR3 spans 14 amino acids. For the CDR3, the DNA is TGTGCCAGCAGCTTGGCGACATTAACCTACGAGCAGTACTTC. This sequence encodes CASSLATLTYEQYF.

The rearrangement joins TRBV18 to TRBJ2-1, with 11 bases that match TRBD2. V lost 0 bases to trimming and J lost 6 bases; unmatched junction nucleotides: 1. The germline V gene encodes CDR1 KGHSH and CDR2 LQKENI. The CDR3 length is 15 residues. CDR3 DNA sequence: TGTGCCAGCTCACCACCGGGACTAGCGGTCAATGAGCAGTTCTTC. Translated, it gives CASSPPGLAVNEQFF.

V gene TRBV5-1 combines with J gene TRBJ1-2, with a possible D match to TRBD1 (5 bases). Trimming left V 7 bases short and J 4 bases short, with 14 bases between. The germline V gene has CDR1 SGHRS and CDR2 YFSETQ. The CDR3 totals 13 residues. This CDR3 reads CASFGQNGYGYTF. The CDR3 region has the DNA TGCGCCAGCTTCGGACAAAATGGCTATGGCTACACCTTC.

V and J are TRBV5-1 and TRBJ2-7; 9 bases are a match to TRBD1. The CDR3 sequence is 14 residues long. Looked up from germline, CDR1 is SGHRS and CDR2 is YFSETQ. The trim removed 3 bases at V and 3 bases at J, leaving 4 bases unmatched. The CDR3 nucleotides read TGCGCCAGCAGCTGGGAGGACAGGGGCTACGAGCAGTACTTC. Its translation: CASSWEDRGYEQYF.

This clone has just one count. Other DNA sequences in the sample encode the same CDR3. The chain recombines TRBV5-1 with TRBJ1-6; no clear D gene. CDR3 length: 15 amino acids. Germline-derived CDR1 and CDR2 are SGHRS and YFSETQ. Deletions cut 6 bases from V and 11 bases from J, with 21 bases between. Written as DNA, the CDR3 is TGCGCCAGCACCGAATCGACCGGGGTGCGAGCACCCCTCCACTTT. It codes for CASTESTGVRAPLHF.

The chain uses TRBV5-6 and TRBJ1-4; 7 bases line up with TRBD1. This CDR3 has 14 residues. Germline V lookup: CDR1 SGHDT, CDR2 YYEEEE. With 4 bases clipped from V and 12 bases from J, the junction kept 12 bases outside the gene matches. The CDR3 is CASSRGTAVLELFF. As DNA, the CDR3 is TGTGCCAGCAGCAGGGGGACAGCGGTTTTGGAACTGTTTTTT.

V is TRBV7-2 and J is TRBJ2-6, with TRBD1 as a possible D gene (6 bases). This CDR3 is built from 18 residues. Germline V gene lookup returns CDR1 SGHTA and CDR2 FQGNSA. Deletions cut 2 bases from V and 1 base from J, with 15 bases between. CDR3 sequence (DNA): TGTGCCAGCAGCTTAATAACAGGGTGGGCGTCTGGGGCCAACGTCCTGACTTTC. Translating it yields CASSLITGWASGANVLTF.

The rearrangement links TRBV18 to TRBJ1-1; a weak D match, TRBD1 (5 bases). The CDR3 consists of 14 residues. The V and J ends lost 3 bases and 1 base respectively, with 9 bases between them. The germline V gene encodes CDR1 KGHSH and CDR2 LQKENI. The CDR3 DNA follows: TGTGCCAGCTCACCCGACAGCAGGAACACTGAAGCTTTCTTT. It codes for CASSPDSRNTEAFF.

The chain links TRBV6-2 or TRBV6-3 to TRBJ2-6; weak D call: TRBD1 (5 bases). The CDR3 spans 21 residues. Germline V lookup: CDR1 MNHEY, CDR2 SVGEGT. V was shortened by 0 bases and J by 4 bases, with 25 bases between the two germline ends. The CDR3 nucleotides are TGTGCCAGCAGTTACTCGAAGGCGACAGTCAGAAATATGGCGGGGGCCAACGTCCTGACTTTC. Translating gives CASSYSKATVRNMAGANVLTF.

The genes are TRBV7-9 and TRBJ2-3; a weak D match, TRBD1 (5 bases). The V and J ends lost 2 bases and 0 bases respectively, with 15 bases between them. Per the germline V gene, CDR1 is SEHNR and CDR2 is FQNEAQ (reference sequence). CDR3 size: 17 residues. The CDR3 region is CASSLQTHDSSTDTQYF. The CDR3 DNA sequence: TGTGCCAGCAGCTTACAAACCCACGACAGCAGCACAGATACGCAGTATTTT.

V is TRBV3-1 (or the pseudogene TRBV3-2) and J is TRBJ1-2; D gene uncertain. With 0 bases removed from V and 4 bases from J, the gap between germline ends came to 9 bases. The germline gives CDR1 LGHDT, CDR2 YNNKEL (reference sequence). The CDR3 runs to 14 residues. DNA for the CDR3: TGTGCCAGCAGCCAAGATTCGGGAAGCTATGGCTACACCTTC. It yields the protein CASSQDSGSYGYTF.

The rearrangement joins TRBV5-1 to TRBJ2-7; tentatively, D is TRBD1 or TRBD2 (6 bases each). Germline CDR1 is SGHRS and CDR2 is YFSETQ. V was cut by 4 bases and J by 8 bases, with 19 bases left in between. This CDR3 region has 14 residues. The CDR3 DNA follows: TGCGCCAGCAGCACCTCCGGGGGCGTTCCCAAGCAGTACTTC. It specifies CASSTSGGVPKQYF. Together with reference TRBV5-1 and TRBJ2-7, the CDR3 gives the full variable domain: KAGVTQTPRYLIKTRGQQVTLSCSPISGHRSVSWYQQTPGQGLQFLFEYFSETQRNKGNFPGRFSGRQFSNSRSEMNVSTLELGDSALYLCASSTSGGVPKQYFGPGTRLTVT.

The chain links TRBV2 to TRBJ2-2, with 10 bases matching TRBD2. Germline V gene sequence: CDR1 SNHLY, CDR2 FYNNEI. The trim removed 5 bases at V and 9 bases at J, leaving 9 bases unmatched. The CDR3 consists of 15 residues. CDR3 sequence (DNA): TGTGCCAGCAGTAGCGGGACTAGCGAGGGCCGGGAGCTGTTTTTT. This gives the protein CASSSGTSEGRELFF.

The chain combines TRBV4-2 with TRBJ1-2, with D unclear. Between the trimmed V and J ends, which lost 4 bases and 6 bases, there was a span of 15 bases. The CDR3 extends over 14 amino acids. Germline V gene lookup returns CDR1 LGHNA and CDR2 YNFKEQ. DNA of the CDR3: TGTGCCAGCAGCCCCGCCGGCTCCGGCGATGGCTACACCTTC. Protein sequence: CASSPAGSGDGYTF.

The count of this clone is one. The V gene is TRBV30, the J gene TRBJ1-5, with D hard to call. CDR1 is GTSNPN, CDR2 SVGIG, per germline (reference sequence). The V gene lost 1 base and the J gene lost 4 bases, with 11 bases spanning the gap. The CDR3 covers 14 residues. The CDR3, as DNA: TGTGCCTGGAGTGGTACGTCCCTAAATCAGCCCCAGCATTTT. Its translation: CAWSGTSLNQPQHF.

This chain joins TRBV7-9 and TRBJ1-6; perhaps TRBD1 as D (5 bases). Per germline, CDR1 SEHNR and CDR2 FQNEAQ (reference sequence). Trimming took off 2 bases at V and 7 bases at J, with 18 bases between the two ends. The CDR3 has 17 amino acids. CDR3 nucleotides: TGTGCCAGCAGCTTATCCGGGGAGACAGAGTGGAATTCACCCCTCCACTTT. It encodes CASSLSGETEWNSPLHF. Full variable domain (outside the CDR3, taken from reference TRBV7-9 and TRBJ1-6): DTGVSQNPRHKITKRGQNVTFRCDPISEHNRLYWYRQTLGQGPEFLTYFQNEAQLEKSRLLSDRFSAERPKGSFSTLEIQRTEQGDSAMYLCASSLSGETEWNSPLHFGNGTRLTVT.

The rearrangement joins TRBV9 to TRBJ1-2; the D is unclear. CDR1 is SGDLS, CDR2 YYNGEE, per germline. V lost 0 bases to trimming and J lost 6 bases, with 15 bases between them. The CDR3 totals 15 residues. Here the CDR3 DNA reads TGTGCCAGCAGCGTAGAGGTGGACGGACTTAATGGCTACACCTTC. It encodes CASSVEVDGLNGYTF.

This sequence joins TRBV5-6 and TRBJ1-5; 8 bases are a match to TRBD1. Germline loops: CDR1 SGHDT, CDR2 YYEEEE. The CDR3 covers 12 residues. Trimming at V came to 3 bases and at J to 12 bases, leaving 5 bases not matched to a gene. For the CDR3, the DNA is TGTGCCAGCAGCTCCAGGGGGCGAGGCCAGCATTTT. This sequence encodes CASSSRGRGQHF.

This clone appeared a few times. This rearrangement joins TRBV2 to TRBJ2-5; 8 bases align to TRBD1. V lost 4 bases and J lost 2; bases outside the gene matches: 3. The CDR3 is 14 residues long. Germline-derived CDR1 and CDR2 are SNHLY and FYNNEI. The chain's CDR3 is CASSADRVQETQYF. The CDR3 bases are TGTGCCAGCAGTGCGGACAGGGTGCAAGAGACCCAGTACTTC. Based on the CDR3 plus reference TRBV2 and TRBJ2-5, the full variable domain is EPEVTQTPSHQVTQMGQEVILRCVPISNHLYFYWYRQILGQKVEFLVSFYNNEISEKSEIFDDQFSVERPDGSNFTLKIRSTKLEDSAMYFCASSADRVQETQYFGPGTRLLVL.

The V call is TRBV9, the J call TRBJ1-1, with a weak D call TRBD1 (6 bases). This CDR3 has 14 residues. V dropped 4 bases and J dropped 7 bases, with 17 bases sitting between them. Germline V gene sequence: CDR1 SGDLS, CDR2 YYNGEE. The CDR3 reads CASSPRLEQGEAFF. The CDR3 nucleotides are TGTGCCAGCAGCCCTCGACTGGAACAGGGTGAAGCTTTCTTT.

The V call is TRBV6-5, the J call TRBJ2-2; a possible D gene is TRBD1 (5 bases). The germline V and J ends were trimmed by 0 bases and 4 bases, with 9 bases remaining between them. CDR3 size: 15 residues. Germline CDR1 reads MNHEY; CDR2 reads SVGAGI. CDR3 loop: CASSYSNGATGELFF. The CDR3 DNA follows: TGTGCCAGCAGTTACTCGAATGGGGCCACCGGGGAGCTGTTTTTT.

The chain links TRBV6-1 to TRBJ1-1; D is undetermined. V was pared by 3 bases and J by 5 bases, with 7 bases between. Germline V gene sequence: CDR1 MNHNS, CDR2 SASEGT. This CDR3 contains 12 residues. The CDR3 loop reads CASSDPETEAFF. In DNA, the CDR3 is TGTGCCAGCAGTGACCCGGAGACTGAAGCTTTCTTT.

This chain uses TRBV2 with TRBJ1-4; D gene unclear. The length of the CDR3 is 14 residues. Trimming stripped 7 bases from V and 0 bases from J, with 9 bases between. Germline V gives CDR1 SNHLY, CDR2 FYNNEI. In DNA form, the CDR3 reads TGTGCCAGCAATAGAGATCCAACTAATGAAAAACTGTTTTTT. Translating gives CASNRDPTNEKLFF.

The rearrangement links TRBV3-1 (or the pseudogene TRBV3-2) to TRBJ1-2; the D gene is possibly TRBD1 (5 bases). The CDR3 spans 16 residues. The germline CDR1 and CDR2 sequences are LGHDT and YNNKEL (reference sequence). Trimming removed 1 base at V and 8 bases at J, with 20 bases between. CDR3 coding DNA: TGTGCCAGCAGCCAAGCCCCTGGGGGGAATAGTGGAGGCTACACCTTC. Protein: CASSQAPGGNSGGYTF.

The CDR3 loop reads CASSYRGGGGANVLTF. The CDR3 coding sequence is TGTGCCAGCAGTTACCGGGGCGGAGGTGGGGCCAACGTCCTGACTTTC. The chain joins TRBV6-5 to TRBJ2-6; D may match TRBD1 or TRBD2 (5 bases each). The V end lost 2 bases, the J end lost 3 bases, and 11 bases lay between the germline ends. CDR1 and CDR2 (germline): MNHEY, SVGAGI. The CDR3 is 16 residues long.

This sequence joins TRBV2 and TRBJ1-5, with TRBD1 as a possible D gene (5 bases). Trimming removed 8 bases from V and 4 bases from J, with 18 bases in between. Germline V gives CDR1 SNHLY, CDR2 FYNNEI. CDR3 length equals 15 residues. In DNA, the CDR3 is TGTGCCAGCGCCCCCGTGGGGCGGACAAATCAGCCCCAGCATTTT. Protein sequence: CASAPVGRTNQPQHF.

The chain carries TRBV24-1 and TRBJ2-7; either TRBD1 or TRBD2 may supply D (5 bases each). The CDR3 totals 15 residues. CDR1 is KGHDR, CDR2 SFDVKD, per germline. The ends were cut back, 6 bases at V and 0 bases at J, with 14 bases in the middle. This CDR3 reads CATSPGPQPSYEQYF. DNA of the CDR3: TGTGCCACCAGTCCGGGACCCCAACCCTCCTACGAGCAGTACTTC.